The 8 T cell receptor beta chains below come from one sample, sequenced in a study of PD-L1 blockade in urothelial cancer. The assay was immunoSEQ multiplex PCR, and TCRdb's table has in-frame clones only and misses some. The table records about 95,000 clones, roughly 87% of them present only once. Time point described: pretreatment peripheral blood. The sample was PBMCs, taken around atezolizumab (anti-PD-L1) treatment. The receptors originated from a man aged 60 to 75 with urothelial cancer.

V is TRBV4-3 and J is TRBJ1-3; 8 bases agree with TRBD1. The CDR3 length is 18 residues. Germline V CDR1 and CDR2: LGHNA, YSLEER. Germline trimming cut 2 bases from V and 3 bases from J; bases unmatched to any gene: 12. CDR3 loop: CASSQSGQQGGRGNTIYF. The CDR3 DNA follows: TGCGCCAGCAGCCAAAGCGGCCAACAGGGGGGTCGTGGAAACACCATATATTTT.

DNA for the CDR3: TGTGCCAGCAGCTTAGCGTCCAACGGGAGGACCGATGAGCAGTTCTTC. Encoded protein: CASSLASNGRTDEQFF. V and J are TRBV7-9 and TRBJ2-1, with TRBD2 identical over 7 bases. V dropped 0 bases and J dropped 8; count of bases not matched to a gene: 10. CDR3 size: 16 residues. CDR1 is SEHNR, CDR2 FQNEAQ, per germline (reference sequence).

The gene calls are TRBV6-5 and TRBJ1-1; TRBD1 is a possible D gene (5 bases). Germline lookup yields CDR1 MNHEY and CDR2 SVGAGI. The CDR3 totals 14 residues. With 5 bases removed from V and 5 bases from J, the gap between germline ends came to 15 bases. The CDR3 loop reads CASSLQGFKTEAFF. Written as DNA, the CDR3 is TGTGCCAGCAGTCTTCAGGGTTTTAAAACTGAAGCTTTCTTT.

This rearrangement joins TRBV6-4 to TRBJ2-3; TRBD1 is a possible D gene (5 bases). There are 12 residues in the CDR3. V was shortened by 8 bases and J by 12 bases, with 18 bases between the two germline ends. CDR1 is MRHNA, CDR2 SNTAGT, per germline. The CDR3 sequence: CASGAITGPQYF. In DNA form, the CDR3 reads TGTGCCAGCGGGGCTATCACGGGTCCCCAGTATTTT.

The chain has TRBV2 and TRBJ2-4; 9 bases are a match to TRBD1. The V gene end was trimmed by 6 bases and the J gene end by 4 bases; junction bases not matched to a gene: 10. The CDR3 runs 16 residues. The germline V gene has CDR1 SNHLY and CDR2 FYNNEI. In DNA form, the CDR3 reads TGTGCCAGCAGCACCGAAAAGACAGGGGGTAAAAACATTCAGTACTTC. It is translated as CASSTEKTGGKNIQYF.

This rearrangement joins TRBV18 to TRBJ2-1; 9 nucleotides agree with TRBD2. The trim removed 3 bases at V and 2 bases at J, leaving 11 bases unmatched. The CDR3 covers 18 residues. Germline lookup yields CDR1 KGHSH and CDR2 LQKENI. CDR3 DNA sequence: TGTGCCAGCTCACCCCGCCGCGGGGGGGGAGAAACCTACAATGAGCAGTTCTTC. It translates to CASSPRRGGGETYNEQFF. The whole variable domain, filled in from reference TRBV18 and TRBJ2-1, reads NAGVMQNPRHLVRRRGQEARLRCSPMKGHSHVYWYRQLPEEGLKFMVYLQKENIIDESGMPKERFSAEFPKEGPSILRIQQVVRGDSAAYFCASSPRRGGGETYNEQFFGPGTRLTVL.

DNA for the CDR3: TGTGCCAGCAGTCTGGGGACAGGGGGAGGGGGAGAGACCCAGTACTTC. As protein: CASSLGTGGGGETQYF. The V and J genes are TRBV28 and TRBJ2-5; 11 bases match TRBD1. This CDR3 region has 16 residues. The V gene's germline CDR1 is MDHEN and CDR2 SYDVKM. V lost 5 bases to trimming and J lost 4 bases; unmatched junction nucleotides: 9.

The V call is TRBV6-5, the J call TRBJ1-3; TRBD1 matches at 7 bases. V lost 5 bases, J lost 3 bases, and 4 bases stayed unmatched. CDR3 length equals 14 residues. Per the germline V gene, CDR1 is MNHEY and CDR2 is SVGAGI. CDR3 protein: CASSHRDSGNTIYF. The CDR3 nucleotides read TGTGCCAGCAGTCACCGGGACAGTGGAAACACCATATATTTT.